These 21 T cell receptor beta chains were sequenced from one sample in a study of regulatory T cells in long-lasting Graves disease. Investigators prepared the TCR beta libraries by applying iRepertoire HTBI primers and Arm-PCR of CDR3 regions. One entry per CDR3 protein results from TCRdb running MiXCR on the multiplex PCR reads. The sample includes about 350,000 distinct CDR3 sequences, about 16% of them seen just once. The time point denotes: newly diagnosed GD, antithyroid drugs for less than 3 months. From RNA extracted from PBMCs, the TCR library was made. These data were also filed under a second study, of T cells in Graves' hyperthyroidism and ophthalmopathy.

Specimen: peripheral blood mononuclear cells (PBMCs), collected at new diagnosis, from a patient treated with antithyroid drugs. The receptor set was obtained from a woman aged 18 to 35 with Graves disease.

The chain employs TRBV20-1 and TRBJ2-5; the match to TRBD2 covers 10 bases. J gave up 5 bases and V 1 base, and 7 bases lay outside the gene matches. The length of the CDR3 is 15 residues. Germline V gene data show CDR1 as DFQATT and CDR2 as SNEGSKA (reference sequence). The CDR3 reads CSARGTSGRRETQYF. In nucleotides, the CDR3 is TGCAGTGCTAGAGGGACTAGCGGCAGACGGGAGACCCAGTACTTC.

This clonotype was counted ten times or more. This rearrangement joins TRBV3-1 to TRBJ2-1; D remains unclear. The CDR3 extends over 16 amino acids. Trimming shortened V by 4 bases and J by 0 bases, and 13 bases separated the two germline ends. Germline lookup yields CDR1 LGHDT and CDR2 YNNKEL (reference sequence). CDR3 DNA: TGTGCCAGCAGCCCCGAAGTCCGGGTCTCCTACAATGAGCAGTTCTTC. Amino acids: CASSPEVRVSYNEQFF.

This clonotype was detected a few times. V gene TRBV7-9 combines with J gene TRBJ1-1, with unresolved D. The CDR3 runs to 17 residues. Germline-derived CDR1 and CDR2 are SEHNR and FQNEAQ (reference sequence). With 2 bases removed from V and 0 bases from J, the gap between germline ends came to 16 bases. In DNA, the CDR3 is TGTGCCAGCAGCTTAATTCAGGTAGACCAGATGAACACTGAAGCTTTCTTT. This translates into CASSLIQVDQMNTEAFF.

This clonotype has at least ten counts. This chain joins TRBV5-1 and TRBJ2-5, with a weak D call TRBD1 (6 bases). Germline assignment: CDR1 SGHRS and CDR2 YFSETQ. There are 17 residues in the CDR3. V was clipped by 1 base and J by 1 base, with 17 bases between them. CDR3 sequence: CASSLSGQRFTQETQYF. The CDR3 DNA reads TGCGCCAGCAGCTTGTCAGGACAGAGATTTACCCAAGAGACCCAGTACTTC.

At least ten counts were recorded for this clonotype. The genes are TRBV7-3 and TRBJ1-6; D uncertain. The V and J ends lost 3 bases and 14 bases respectively, with 11 bases between them. The CDR3 covers 12 residues. The germline V gene encodes CDR1 SGHTA and CDR2 FQGTGA. The CDR3 loop is CASSFNAVTLHF. The CDR3 DNA is TGTGCCAGCAGCTTTAATGCGGTGACCCTCCACTTT.

The sample holds many counts of this clonotype. V usage is TRBV5-6 and J usage is TRBJ2-2; D might be TRBD1 or TRBD2, each matching 6 bases. This CDR3 is built from 18 residues. Trimming removed 4 bases from V and 0 bases from J, with 19 bases in between. Germline lookup yields CDR1 SGHDT and CDR2 YYEEEE. DNA for the CDR3: TGTGCCAGCAGCCCCTTCATGAGGGGGGACGCGAACACCGGGGAGCTGTTTTTT. Its translation is CASSPFMRGDANTGELFF.

There are many counts of this clonotype. V usage is TRBV6-5 and J usage is TRBJ1-5; the match to TRBD1 covers 7 bases. Germline V gene lookup returns CDR1 MNHEY and CDR2 SVGAGI. The CDR3 is 17 amino acids. Losses at the gene ends were 2 bases for V and 1 base for J; bases not matched to a gene: 8. CDR3 nucleotide sequence: TGTGCCAGCAGTTACGACCAGACAGGGACCAGCAATCAGCCCCAGCATTTT. Amino acids: CASSYDQTGTSNQPQHF.

This clonotype was seen ten or more times. This chain links TRBV11-1 with TRBJ1-2; D is unclear. Trimming stripped 5 bases from V and 4 bases from J, with 17 bases between. The CDR3 extends over 15 amino acids. CDR1 SGHAT and CDR2 FQDESV come from the germline V gene (reference sequence). CDR3 bases: TGTGCCAGCAGCCTTGGAGGACCTGGTAGCTATGGCTACACCTTC. Amino acid sequence: CASSLGGPGSYGYTF.

The table lists this clonotype with a few counts. The rearrangement joins TRBV6-6 to TRBJ2-1, with 8 bases that match TRBD2. This CDR3 contains 15 residues. Germline V gives CDR1 MNHNY, CDR2 SVGAGI (reference sequence). Trimming took 0 bases from V and 10 from J; bases not matched to a gene: 8. The CDR3 region is CASSYSHGGAGEQFF. The DNA for the CDR3 is TGTGCCAGCAGTTACTCGCACGGGGGGGCGGGCGAGCAGTTCTTC.

This clonotype was found many times. The rearrangement uses TRBV28 and TRBJ1-5; no reliable D call. This CDR3 spans 12 amino acids. CDR1 MDHEN and CDR2 SYDVKM come from the germline V gene. The germline V and J ends were trimmed by 2 bases and 9 bases, with 8 bases remaining between them. This chain's CDR3 is CASSLKVGPQHF. DNA of the CDR3: TGTGCCAGCAGTTTAAAGGTAGGGCCCCAGCATTTT.

J is TRBJ2-5 and V is TRBV20-1; 8 bases are shared with TRBD2. The CDR3 has 14 residues. Per the germline V gene, CDR1 is DFQATT and CDR2 is SNEGSKA (reference sequence). V dropped 5 bases and J dropped 2; count of bases not matched to a gene: 7. Written as DNA, the CDR3 is TGCAGTGCTCCGCGGACTAGCCTACAAGAGACCCAGTACTTC. Translation: CSAPRTSLQETQYF.

A few counts support this clonotype. The rearrangement joins TRBV29-1 to TRBJ1-5; D is undetermined. Germline CDR1 SQVTM, CDR2 ANQGSEA. V was shortened by 4 bases and J by 0 bases, with 10 bases between the two germline ends. CDR3 length: 14 residues. For the CDR3, the DNA is TGCAGCGTTGGTGCGGGTGGTAGCAATCAGCCCCAGCATTTT. Its translation: CSVGAGGSNQPQHF.

This clonotype was observed at least ten times. The chain uses TRBV11-2 and TRBJ2-5, with 8 positions matching TRBD1. CDR1 is SGHAT, CDR2 FQNNGV, per germline. The V and J ends lost 1 base and 10 bases, in that order; junction bases with no gene match: 5. CDR3 length: 13 residues. The CDR3 DNA follows: TGTGCCAGCAGCTTAGGGGACAGGATAAACCAGTACTTC. It yields the protein CASSLGDRINQYF.

The CDR3: CASTRTVYEQYF. The CDR3 DNA sequence: TGTGCCAGCACCAGGACAGTTTACGAGCAGTACTTC. This chain links TRBV6-2 or TRBV6-3 with TRBJ2-7; TRBD1 is a possible D gene (6 bases). V was trimmed by 7 bases and J by 4 bases, leaving 11 bases between them. This CDR3 region has 12 residues. CDR1 and CDR2 (germline): MNHEY, SVGEGT.

This clonotype was detected ten times or more. The CDR3 DNA reads TGTGCCAGCAGCCTGCGGGGGGTTGGGACCGGGGAGCTGTTTTTT. Amino acid sequence: CASSLRGVGTGELFF. The rearrangement uses TRBV12-3 or TRBV12-4 and TRBJ2-2; 8 bases fit TRBD2. The junction had 8 bases not matched to a gene; V was cut back by 6 bases and J by 5 bases. The CDR3 covers 15 residues.

In this sample, this clonotype turned up a few times. The chain has TRBV12-5 and TRBJ2-6; D is unresolved. Per germline, CDR1 LGHNT and CDR2 FRNRAP. The CDR3 length is 15 residues. V was trimmed by 6 bases and J by 0 bases, leaving 9 bases between them. Here the CDR3 reads CASGPDNSGANVLTF. The CDR3 bases are TGTGCTAGTGGACCCGACAACTCTGGGGCCAACGTCCTGACTTTC.

The chain recombines TRBV20-1 with TRBJ1-2, with 7 bases that match TRBD1. The V gene end was trimmed by 0 bases and the J gene end by 7 bases; junction bases not matched to a gene: 11. Per germline, CDR1 DFQATT and CDR2 SNEGSKA (reference sequence). The CDR3 sequence is 15 residues long. CDR3 loop: CSARDRVGGSVGYTF. The CDR3 bases are TGCAGTGCTAGAGATCGGGTAGGGGGCTCGGTTGGCTACACCTTC.

This clonotype was detected ten times or more. The rearrangement joins TRBV18 to TRBJ2-3, with D unclear. In germline, CDR1 is KGHSH, CDR2 LQKENI. The V end was cut by 3 bases, the J end by 6 bases, with 13 bases between. This CDR3 region has 14 residues. CDR3 DNA sequence: TGTGCCAGCTCACCGAACCTAGGGCGGGATACGCAGTATTTT. Residues: CASSPNLGRDTQYF.

This clonotype has at least ten counts. The chain uses TRBV6-5 and TRBJ2-7, with 10 bases identical to TRBD1. The length of the CDR3 is 16 residues. In germline, CDR1 is MNHEY, CDR2 SVGAGI. V was clipped by 0 bases and J by 2 bases; unmatched bases: 4. CDR3 sequence reads: CASSYSDRGAPYEQYF. The CDR3 DNA reads TGTGCCAGCAGTTACTCGGACAGGGGGGCTCCCTACGAGCAGTACTTC.

This clonotype has ten or more counts. The chain combines TRBV7-2 with TRBJ2-3, with 7 bases matching TRBD2. J was trimmed by 3 bases and V by 3 bases; bases with no gene match: 6. The germline V gene has CDR1 SGHTA and CDR2 FQGNSA. This CDR3 has 15 amino acids. DNA for the CDR3: TGTGCCAGCAGCTTCAGGGCGGGGGAGACAGATACGCAGTATTTT. Protein sequence: CASSFRAGETDTQYF.

This clonotype has at least ten counts. This CDR3 reads CASSESGSWPSEQYF. In nucleotides, the CDR3 is TGTGCCAGCAGTGAAAGTGGCAGCTGGCCCTCCGAGCAGTACTTC. J is TRBJ2-7 and V is TRBV6-1; D is undetermined. V dropped 2 bases and J dropped 6 bases, with 17 bases sitting between them. This CDR3 comprises 15 residues. Germline V gene sequence: CDR1 MNHNS, CDR2 SASEGT.